A selection of T cell receptor beta chains follows, all from one sample in a study of metastatic and nonmetastatic thyroid tumors. TCRdb reanalyzed the PCR reads with MiXCR. The sample shows approximately 20,000 clones, 34% of them seen only once. Sequenced material: tumor tissue. The receptors come from a male donor with papillary thyroid cancer or a benign thyroid nodule (not recorded which). Some clones in this sample may be carry-over from other donors' samples. The CDR3 runs from the conserved cysteine through the conserved F or W. The D gene is left open where the match is weak. Where a row states a size, it is once, few, many or the class of an expanded clone; other rows omit it.

D gene	V gene	J gene	clone size	CDR3 protein	CDR3 DNA
TRBD2	TRBV30	TRBJ2-7	medium-sized	CAWSYFAGGAYEQYF	TGTGCCTGGAGTTATTTCGCGGGGGGGGCCTACGAGCAGTACTTC
NA	TRBV6-6	TRBJ1-1	NA	CASSYSNGQMNTEAFF	TGTGCCAGCAGTTATTCAAACGGACAGATGAACACTGAAGCTTTCTTT
NA	TRBV20-1	TRBJ2-5	many	CSARSGEPQETQYF	TGCAGTGCTAGGTCAGGGGAACCCCAAGAGACCCAGTACTTC
NA	TRBV5-1	TRBJ2-3	NA	CASSLRRTITDTQYF	TGCGCCAGCAGCCTAAGACGTACTATCACAGATACGCAGTATTTT
TRBD1	TRBV5-6	TRBJ2-5	NA	CASSLGDRDAAQYF	TGTGCCAGCAGCTTAGGGGACAGGGACGCGGCCCAGTACTTC
NA	TRBV11-2	TRBJ2-3	NA	CASILGGIGGTDTQYF	TGTGCCAGCATCTTAGGGGGGATTGGGGGCACAGATACGCAGTATTTT
TRBD1	TRBV5-1	TRBJ2-1	NA	CASSPGQGNNEQFF	TGCGCCAGCAGCCCGGGACAGGGTAACAATGAGCAGTTCTTC
NA	TRBV7-3	TRBJ2-2	NA	CASSPVGERYNVELFF	TGTGCCAGCAGCCCAGTCGGAGAGCGGTATAACGTGGAGCTGTTTTTT
NA	TRBV5-5	TRBJ2-1	many	CASSLPSGMIQFF	TGTGCCAGCAGCTTGCCCTCCGGGATGATTCAGTTCTTC
NA	TRBV5-1	TRBJ1-3	NA	CASSLPAITGNTIYF	TGCGCCAGCAGCTTGCCAGCCATCACTGGAAACACTATATATTTT
TRBD2	TRBV6-1	TRBJ2-7	few	CASRHTSAEQYF	TGTGCCAGCAGACACACTAGCGCCGAGCAGTACTTC
TRBD1	TRBV12-3/TRBV12-4	TRBJ2-3	few	CASSSYRGDTQYF	TGTGCCAGCAGTTCGTACAGGGGCGATACGCAGTATTTT
NA	TRBV28	TRBJ2-5	many	CATNARSSEETQYF	TGTGCCACCAACGCCCGGTCTAGCGAAGAGACCCAGTACTTC